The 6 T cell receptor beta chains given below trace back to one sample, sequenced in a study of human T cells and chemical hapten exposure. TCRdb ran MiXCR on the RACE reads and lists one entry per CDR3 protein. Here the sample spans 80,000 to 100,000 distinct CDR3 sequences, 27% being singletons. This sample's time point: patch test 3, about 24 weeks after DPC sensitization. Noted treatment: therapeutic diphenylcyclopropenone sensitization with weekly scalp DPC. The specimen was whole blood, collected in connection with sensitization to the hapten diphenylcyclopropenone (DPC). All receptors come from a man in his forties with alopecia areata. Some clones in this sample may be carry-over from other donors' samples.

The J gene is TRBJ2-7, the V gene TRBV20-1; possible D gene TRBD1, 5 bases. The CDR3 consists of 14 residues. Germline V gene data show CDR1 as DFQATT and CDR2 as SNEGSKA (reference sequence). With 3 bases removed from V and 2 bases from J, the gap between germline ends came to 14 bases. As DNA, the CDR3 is TGCAGTGCTAGTATGGCCAGGGCGCCCTACGAGCAGTACTTC. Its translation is CSASMARAPYEQYF.

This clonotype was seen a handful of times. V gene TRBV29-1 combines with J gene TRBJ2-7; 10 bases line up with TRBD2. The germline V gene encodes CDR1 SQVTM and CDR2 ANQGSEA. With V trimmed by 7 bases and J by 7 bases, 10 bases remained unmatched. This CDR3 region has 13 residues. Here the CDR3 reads CSALAGVEGEQYF. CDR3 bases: TGCAGCGCCCTAGCGGGAGTTGAAGGGGAGCAGTACTTC.

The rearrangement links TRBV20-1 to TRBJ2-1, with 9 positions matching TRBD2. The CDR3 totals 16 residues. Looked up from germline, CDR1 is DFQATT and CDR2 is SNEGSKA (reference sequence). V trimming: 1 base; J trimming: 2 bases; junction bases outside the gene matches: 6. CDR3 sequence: CSARVQLAGTYNEQFF. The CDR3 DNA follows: TGCAGTGCTAGAGTCCAACTAGCGGGTACCTACAATGAGCAGTTCTTC.

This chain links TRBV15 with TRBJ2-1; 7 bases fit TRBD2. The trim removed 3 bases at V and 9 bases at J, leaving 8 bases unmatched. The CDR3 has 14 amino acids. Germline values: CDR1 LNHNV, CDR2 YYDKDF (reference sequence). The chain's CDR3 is CATSSQRGVGEQFF. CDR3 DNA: TGTGCCACCAGCAGCCAACGGGGGGTCGGTGAGCAGTTCTTC. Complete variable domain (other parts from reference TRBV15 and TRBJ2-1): DAMVIQNPRYQVTQFGKPVTLSCSQTLNHNVMYWYQQKSSQAPKLLFHYYDKDFNNEADTPDNFQSRRPNTSFCFLDIRSPGLGDTAMYLCATSSQRGVGEQFFGPGTRLTVL.

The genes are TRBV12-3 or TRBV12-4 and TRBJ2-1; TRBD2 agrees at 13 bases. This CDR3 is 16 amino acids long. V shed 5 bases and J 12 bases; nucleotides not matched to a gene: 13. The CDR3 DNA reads TGTGCCAGCAGTCCCACCGGGACTAGCGGGGTTCGTGGGCAGTTCTTC. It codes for CASSPTGTSGVRGQFF.

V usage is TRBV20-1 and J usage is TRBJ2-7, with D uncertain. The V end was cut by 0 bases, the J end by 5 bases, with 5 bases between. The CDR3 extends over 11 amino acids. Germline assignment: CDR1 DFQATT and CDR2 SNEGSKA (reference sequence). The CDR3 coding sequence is TGCAGTGCTAGAGATCTCAACGAGCAGTACTTC. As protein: CSARDLNEQYF.